The 21 T cell receptor beta chains given below trace back to one sample, sequenced in a study of T cells in localized non-small cell lung cancer. Some clones are missing from TCRdb's copy, which holds only in-frame ones; the method was immunoSEQ multiplex PCR. The sample lists about 45,000 clones, 75% to 95% seen once, with more than 9% in the top ten. The sample consisted of PBMCs, taken before any cancer treatment. These receptors were collected from a woman between 40 and 69 years old with stage II lung adenocarcinoma.

This chain connects TRBV9 to TRBJ2-2; D possibly corresponds to TRBD1 (6 bases). CDR3 length equals 15 residues. Germline values: CDR1 SGDLS, CDR2 YYNGEE. With 2 bases removed from V and 4 bases from J, the gap between germline ends came to 12 bases. The CDR3 sequence is CASSVETGTTGELFF. The DNA of the CDR3 is TGTGCCAGCAGCGTGGAAACAGGGACCACCGGGGAGCTGTTTTTT.

The chain joins TRBV7-8 to TRBJ1-5; D unclear. This CDR3 is built from 17 residues. The V end was cut by 3 bases, the J end by 0 bases, with 15 bases between. CDR1 SGHVS and CDR2 FQNEAQ come from the germline V gene. CDR3 in DNA: TGTGCCAGCAGCTTGGCCCCTCCCGTTAATAGCAATCAGCCCCAGCATTTT. Protein: CASSLAPPVNSNQPQHF. The full variable domain, its missing parts supplied by reference TRBV7-8 and TRBJ1-5, is GAGVSQSPRYKVAKRGQDVALRCDPISGHVSLFWYQQALGQGPEFLTYFQNEAQLDKSGLPSDRFFAERPEGSVSTLKIQRTQQEDSAVYLCASSLAPPVNSNQPQHFGDGTRLSIL.

As concerns this clone: Other DNA sequences of this sample code for an identical CDR3. The rearrangement joins TRBV14 to TRBJ2-7; D not certain. Deletions cut 1 base from V and 2 bases from J, with 0 bases between. This CDR3 is 11 amino acids long. Germline assignment: CDR1 SGHDN and CDR2 FVKESK. The CDR3 DNA reads as TGTGCCAGCAGCCAAGCCTACGAGCAGTACTTC. Translating it yields CASSQAYEQYF. The full variable domain, with the rest looked up from reference TRBV14 and TRBJ2-7, is EAGVTQFPSHSVIEKGQTVTLRCDPISGHDNLYWYRRVMGKEIKFLLHFVKESKQDESGMPNNRFLAERTGGTYSTLKVQPAELEDSGVYFCASSQAYEQYFGPGTRLTVT.

This chain links TRBV7-7 with TRBJ2-5; 7 nucleotides agree with TRBD2. J was trimmed by 2 bases and V by 5 bases; bases with no gene match: 2. The V gene's germline CDR1 is SSHAT and CDR2 FNYEAQ (reference sequence). The CDR3 contains 13 residues. CDR3 region: CASSPGLQETQYF. Written as DNA, the CDR3 is TGTGCCAGCAGCCCGGGACTACAAGAGACCCAGTACTTC. The full variable domain, its missing parts supplied by reference TRBV7-7 and TRBJ2-5, is GAGVSQSPRYKVTKRGQDVTLRCDPISSHATLYWYQQALGQGPEFLTYFNYEAQPDKSGLPSDRFSAERPEGSISTLTIQRTEQRDSAMYRCASSPGLQETQYFGPGTRLLVL.

The CDR3 spells CASSERGQSDQPQHF. The CDR3 DNA reads TGTGCCAGCAGTGAGCGAGGACAGAGCGATCAGCCCCAGCATTTT. This chain connects TRBV6-1 to TRBJ1-5; TRBD1 might be the D (6 bases). This CDR3 is built from 15 residues. The ends were cut back, 3 bases at V and 5 bases at J, with 14 bases in the middle. Germline V gene data show CDR1 as MNHNS and CDR2 as SASEGT.

This chain joins TRBV28 and TRBJ1-2; maybe TRBD1 (6 bases). CDR1 and CDR2 (germline): MDHEN, SYDVKM. Trimming shortened V by 7 bases and J by 8 bases, and 14 bases separated the two germline ends. This CDR3 spans 12 amino acids. CDR3 coding DNA: TGTGCCAGCACCGCTGGACAGCGAGGCTACACCTTC. Protein sequence: CASTAGQRGYTF.

The chain recombines TRBV19 with TRBJ2-6; D is uncertain. From germline, CDR1 is LNHDA and CDR2 SQIVND (reference sequence). This CDR3 contains 15 residues. The V gene lost 2 bases and the J gene lost 0 bases, with 5 bases spanning the gap. CDR3 region: CASSIMNSGANVLTF. The CDR3 nucleotides are TGTGCCAGTAGTATAATGAACTCTGGGGCCAACGTCCTGACTTTC.

V gene TRBV7-8 combines with J gene TRBJ1-4; 9 bases are shared with TRBD1. The CDR3 length is 16 residues. The trim removed 3 bases at V and 2 bases at J, leaving 4 bases unmatched. Germline loops: CDR1 SGHVS, CDR2 FQNEAQ. The CDR3 reads CASSLSGQGTNEKLFF. In DNA, the CDR3 is TGTGCCAGCAGCTTGTCAGGACAGGGGACTAATGAAAAACTGTTTTTT.

V gene TRBV5-1 combines with J gene TRBJ1-1; 7 bases map to TRBD1. The length of the CDR3 is 14 residues. The V gene's germline CDR1 is SGHRS and CDR2 YFSETQ. The trim removed 0 bases at V and 4 bases at J, leaving 3 bases unmatched. CDR3 DNA: TGCGCCAGCAGCTTGGTTCAGGGGGGCACTGAAGCTTTCTTT. Translated: CASSLVQGGTEAFF.

This clone was seen more than once but under ten times. In nucleotides, the CDR3 is TGTGCCACCAGCAGGAAAAGACAGGGGGCGCTGGGGGCCGGGGAGCTGTTTTTT. Its translation: CATSRKRQGALGAGELFF. This chain connects TRBV15 to TRBJ2-2, with TRBD1 identical over 10 bases. V shed 3 bases and J 6 bases; nucleotides not matched to a gene: 13. The CDR3 spans 18 residues. Germline CDR1 LNHNV, CDR2 YYDKDF (reference sequence).

V and J are TRBV5-1 and TRBJ2-3; D gene unclear. The CDR3 extends over 15 amino acids. Germline loops: CDR1 SGHRS, CDR2 YFSETQ. Between the trimmed V and J ends, which lost 4 bases and 3 bases, there was a span of 15 bases. CDR3 protein: CASSPPIYDTDTQYF. The CDR3 DNA follows: TGCGCCAGCAGCCCCCCGATTTATGATACAGATACGCAGTATTTT.

This clone was seen a few times. The chain couples TRBV4-1 to TRBJ1-5; TRBD1 agrees at 7 bases. This CDR3 spans 15 amino acids. Germline trimming cut 3 bases from V and 8 bases from J; bases unmatched to any gene: 10. The germline V gene encodes CDR1 MGHRA and CDR2 YSYEKL. CDR3 protein: CASSQWDSSIEPQHF. DNA of the CDR3: TGCGCCAGCAGCCAGTGGGACAGCTCCATTGAGCCCCAGCATTTT.

The genes are TRBV5-4 and TRBJ1-2, with D possibly matching TRBD1 (6 bases). V shed 4 bases and J shed 3 bases, with 10 bases lying between them. The germline gives CDR1 SGHNT, CDR2 YYREEE (reference sequence). The CDR3 covers 13 residues. The DNA of the CDR3 is TGTGCCAGCAGCGCGGACAGTTACTATGGCTACACCTTC. It codes for CASSADSYYGYTF.

The genes are TRBV10-1 and TRBJ2-3, with 7 bases fitting TRBD2. The CDR3 is 14 residues long. V was pared by 4 bases and J by 6 bases, with 7 bases of the junction left unmatched. Germline V gives CDR1 WNHNN, CDR2 SYGVQD (reference sequence). The CDR3 reads CASSGAGASDTQYF. The CDR3 DNA reads TGCGCCAGCAGTGGGGCGGGAGCTTCGGATACGCAGTATTTT.

J is TRBJ2-5 and V is TRBV29-1; no reliable D call. The V end was cut by 3 bases, the J end by 3 bases, with 5 bases between. CDR3 length equals 11 residues. Germline loops: CDR1 SQVTM, CDR2 ANQGSEA. The CDR3 spells CSVDNEETQYF. The CDR3 coding sequence is TGCAGCGTTGACAATGAAGAGACCCAGTACTTC.

The chain links TRBV11-2 to TRBJ2-1; TRBD2 is a possible D gene (6 bases). This CDR3 is built from 15 residues. Trimming pared 4 bases from V and 8 bases from J, leaving 18 bases between. Per germline, CDR1 SGHAT and CDR2 FQNNGV. CDR3 sequence (DNA): TGTGCCAGCAGCTCGAGACTAGGGTGGACCCATGAGCAGTTCTTC. It yields the protein CASSSRLGWTHEQFF.

This clone appeared once. The V call is TRBV19, the J call TRBJ2-2, with D hard to call. The V and J ends lost 9 bases and 2 bases respectively, with 13 bases between them. This CDR3 region has 14 residues. Germline CDR1 and CDR2: LNHDA and SQIVND (reference sequence). The CDR3 loop reads CASTQQYNTGELFF. DNA of the CDR3: TGTGCCAGCACCCAACAGTACAACACCGGGGAGCTGTTTTTT.

The rearrangement links TRBV25-1 to TRBJ1-2, with 11 bases fitting TRBD1. V was pared by 4 bases and J by 10 bases, with 14 bases of the junction left unmatched. Per germline, CDR1 MGHDK and CDR2 SYGVNS. This CDR3 has 16 residues. For the CDR3, the DNA is TGTGCCAGCAGTGCTTCATGGACAGGGGGCCTAATCGCCTACACCTTC. Translation: CASSASWTGGLIAYTF.

This clone was found once. The rearrangement uses TRBV21-1 and TRBJ2-1; the table's D gene call, TRBD2, was not cross checked with the DNA. TRBV21-1 is marked as a pseudogene. The CDR3 is made up of 17 amino acids. CDR3 amino acids: CASSPRNQDGGYNEQFF. In nucleotides, the CDR3 is TGTGCCAGCAGCCCCAGGAATCAGGACGGGGGCTACAATGAGCAGTTCTTC.

The chain employs TRBV5-1 and TRBJ2-2, with D perhaps matching TRBD1 (5 bases). Looked up from germline, CDR1 is SGHRS and CDR2 is YFSETQ. The CDR3 is 15 residues long. V lost 0 bases to trimming and J lost 5 bases, with 11 bases between them. The CDR3 region has the DNA TGCGCCAGCAGCTTGGCCCAGGGTCGAACCGGGGAGCTGTTTTTT. Amino acids: CASSLAQGRTGELFF.

V and J are TRBV19 and TRBJ2-7; TRBD1 is a possible D gene (6 bases). Trimming pared 5 bases from V and 4 bases from J, leaving 12 bases between. Germline V gives CDR1 LNHDA, CDR2 SQIVND (reference sequence). This CDR3 region has 13 residues. CDR3 in amino acids: CASSDWTAYEQYF. The CDR3 DNA reads as TGTGCCAGTAGTGACTGGACAGCTTACGAGCAGTACTTC.